These T cell receptor beta chains were read from a single sample in a study of blood T cell repertoires in COVID-19. Assay: immunoSEQ multiplex PCR; the TCRdb copy retains only in-frame clones and omits some. The sample records 270,000 or so clones, roughly 91% being singletons. Sequences were obtained from PBMCs or T cells enriched from blood (not recorded which). The receptor set was obtained from a woman aged 40-49 years with acute COVID-19. Each CDR3 is given with its conserved first and last residue. A D gene is named only where the DNA matches it firmly. For some rows the clone size is stated as once, few or many, or as a class when expanded; others skip it.

CASSQGRLAGADTQYF	TGTGCCAGCAGCCAAGGGCGGCTAGCGGGAGCAGATACGCAGTATTTT	TRBV3-1/TRBV3-2	TRBJ2-3	TRBD2	.
CASSQLSFSGANVLTF	TGTGCCAGCAGCCAACTATCCTTCTCTGGGGCCAACGTCCTGACTTTC	TRBV3-1/TRBV3-2	TRBJ2-6	.	.
CASSELQGRYTEAFF	TGTGCCAGCAGTGAGCTGCAGGGAAGGTACACTGAAGCTTTCTTT	TRBV2	TRBJ1-1	.	.
CASSLTGATYEQYF	TGTGCCAGCAGCCTCACAGGGGCTACCTACGAGCAGTACTTC	TRBV14	TRBJ2-7	TRBD1	.
CASSRTSGKSYEQYF	TGTGCCAGCTCCCGGACTAGCGGGAAAAGCTACGAGCAGTACTTC	TRBV6-5	TRBJ2-7	TRBD2	.
CASSPGGQVTYTF	TGTGCCAGCTCTCCGGGGGGGCAGGTAACCTACACCTTC	TRBV7-2	TRBJ1-2	.	.
CASSSGQGLTYEQYF	TGTGCCAGCAGCTCGGGACAGGGACTAACCTACGAGCAGTACTTC	TRBV7-2	TRBJ2-7	TRBD1	.
CASSWRGAGTDTQYF	TGCGCCAGCAGCTGGCGGGGGGCTGGCACAGATACGCAGTATTTT	TRBV5-1	TRBJ2-3	TRBD2	.
CASSRETGIVKNIQYF	TGTGCCAGTAGTAGAGAGACAGGGATTGTCAAAAACATTCAGTACTTC	TRBV19	TRBJ2-4	TRBD1	.
CASSLRGPGGRSGGNEQFF	TGTGCCAGCAGCTTAAGGGGGCCGGGTGGTAGGAGTGGTGGGAATGAGCAGTTCTTC	TRBV7-2	TRBJ2-1	TRBD1	.
CASSEEAGLAKNIQYF	TGTGCCAGCAGTGAAGAGGCGGGGCTAGCCAAAAACATTCAGTACTTC	TRBV2	TRBJ2-4	.	.
CASSQDVGRAEAGELFF	TGCGCCAGCAGCCAAGATGTCGGGAGGGCGGAAGCCGGGGAGCTGTTTTTT	TRBV4-3	TRBJ2-2	TRBD2	.
CASREASSYEQYF	TGTGCCAGCCGTGAGGCATCGTCCTACGAGCAGTACTTC	TRBV12-3/TRBV12-4	TRBJ2-7	.	.
CAWTGQETQYF	TGTGCCTGGACCGGGCAAGAGACCCAGTACTTC	TRBV30	TRBJ2-5	.	.
CASSGLKGLAGVNEQFF	TGTGCCAGCAGCGGCCTCAAGGGACTAGCGGGGGTGAATGAGCAGTTCTTC	TRBV7-9	TRBJ2-1	TRBD2	.
CASIPGGQNNQPQHF	TGTGCCAGCATCCCCGGGGGACAGAACAATCAGCCCCAGCATTTT	TRBV28	TRBJ1-5	TRBD1	once
CASSDRGAFNQPQHF	TGTGCCAGCAGTGACCGGGGGGCTTTCAATCAGCCCCAGCATTTT	TRBV6-1	TRBJ1-5	.	.
CASSQVLVSSYNSPLHF	TGTGCCAGCAGCCAAGTATTAGTAAGCTCCTATAATTCACCCCTCCACTTT	TRBV3-1/TRBV3-2	TRBJ1-6	.	.
CASSPPVGTGGEETQYF	TGTGCCAGCTCACCACCGGTCGGGACAGGGGGGGAAGAGACCCAGTACTTC	TRBV18	TRBJ2-5	TRBD1	.
CASSGTSTYNEQFF	TGTGCCAGTTCCGGGACTAGTACTTACAATGAGCAGTTCTTC	TRBV19	TRBJ2-1	TRBD2	.
CASSLSGLAGVPDTQYF	TGTGCCAGCAGCTTGTCGGGACTAGCGGGGGTCCCAGATACGCAGTATTTT	TRBV11-2	TRBJ2-3	TRBD2	.
CASSFVDGYGYTF	TGTGCCAGCAGTTTTGTAGATGGCTATGGCTACACCTTC	TRBV28	TRBJ1-2	.	.
CASSLSRAAGNEKLFF	TGTGCCAGCAGTTTATCGAGGGCGGCGGGTAATGAAAAACTGTTTTTT	TRBV28	TRBJ1-4	.	.
CASSLAGQTAPNEKLFF	TGTGCCAGCAGCTTAGCCGGACAAACGGCACCTAATGAAAAACTGTTTTTT	TRBV7-9	TRBJ1-4	.	.
CASSLGFDRLYGYTF	TGTGCCAGCAGTTTGGGGTTTGACAGACTCTATGGCTACACCTTC	TRBV27	TRBJ1-2	.	once
CASSVAGTGEYEQYF	TGTGCCAGCAGCGTGGCCGGGACAGGGGAATACGAGCAGTACTTC	TRBV9	TRBJ2-7	TRBD1	.
CASSIVRGTSYNEQFF	TGTGCCAGTAGTATCGTCAGGGGGACCTCCTACAATGAGCAGTTCTTC	TRBV19	TRBJ2-1	TRBD1	.
CASRETGDYNEQFF	TGTGCCAGCAGGGAGACAGGGGACTACAATGAGCAGTTCTTC	TRBV28	TRBJ2-1	TRBD1	.
CASSYRRDSFYGYTF	TGTGCCAGCAGTTACCGTCGAGACAGCTTCTATGGCTACACCTTC	TRBV6-5	TRBJ1-2	.	.
CASRGGPTGLTQYF	TGCGCCAGCAGAGGGGGCCCCACAGGCCTCACGCAGTATTTT	TRBV4-1	TRBJ2-3	TRBD1	.
CASRLGLATYNEQFF	TGTGCCAGCAGGCTTGGACTAGCGACCTACAATGAGCAGTTCTTC	TRBV7-3	TRBJ2-1	TRBD2	.
CASGFPTGPNEKLFF	TGTGCTAGTGGTTTTCCGACAGGCCCTAATGAAAAACTGTTTTTT	TRBV12-5	TRBJ1-4	.	.
CASSFSGANTGELFF	TGTGCCAGCAGCTTCAGCGGGGCGAACACCGGGGAGCTGTTTTTT	TRBV7-3	TRBJ2-2	TRBD2	.
CAISGRLGPDEQFF	TGTGCCATCAGCGGACGACTAGGTCCCGATGAGCAGTTCTTC	TRBV10-3	TRBJ2-1	.	.
CASSSTTGFVGETQYF	TGTGCCAGTAGTTCTACTACAGGGTTTGTAGGAGAGACCCAGTACTTC	TRBV19	TRBJ2-5	.	.
CASSPQGYEKLFF	TGCGCCAGCAGCCCACAGGGTTATGAAAAACTGTTTTTT	TRBV5-1	TRBJ1-4	.	.
CASSSAGKLFF	TGTGCCAGCAGTTCCGCGGGAAAACTGTTTTTT	TRBV12-3/TRBV12-4	TRBJ1-4	.	.
CASRRNGAGEQYF	TGTGCCAGCAGGAGGAACGGGGCGGGAGAGCAGTACTTC	TRBV28	TRBJ2-7	.	.
CASSVLPVGTGSSGANVLTF	TGTGCCAGCAGTGTACTGCCGGTAGGGACAGGGAGCTCTGGGGCCAACGTCCTGACTTTC	TRBV2	TRBJ2-6	TRBD1	.
CATSREKRTLGDTQYF	TGTGCCACCAGCAGGGAGAAGCGGACTCTGGGCGATACGCAGTATTTT	TRBV15	TRBJ2-3	.	.
CASSSAQGGYTF	TGTGCCAGCAGTTCCGCCCAGGGAGGCTACACCTTC	TRBV12-3/TRBV12-4	TRBJ1-2	.	.
CASSQDGQGLYGYTF	TGCGCCAGCAGCCAAGATGGACAGGGCCTGTATGGCTACACCTTC	TRBV4-1	TRBJ1-2	TRBD1	.